The 29 T cell receptor beta chains below were found in one sample sequenced in a study of blood T cell repertoires in COVID-19 (dated by TCRdb to the early 2020s). Library prep was done by the immunoSEQ multiplex PCR assay. As stored in TCRdb, this immuneACCESS dataset retains in-frame rearrangements with V and J assigned. A fraction of the clones does not appear; measured against another copy, unresolved V genes explain less than half of the discrepancy, and the remainder lacks a known reason. The sample table records 250,000 to 300,000 clones; about four fifths of these occur just once. The leading ten clones occupy 5.7% of the sample. Sequences were obtained from peripheral blood. Every receptor here comes from a man older than 75 with acute or convalescent COVID-19.

This chain connects TRBV30 to TRBJ2-2; 7 bases are a match to TRBD1. The germline V gene has CDR1 GTSNPN and CDR2 SVGIG (reference sequence). With V trimmed by 2 bases and J by 1 base, 7 bases remained unmatched. This CDR3 spans 16 amino acids. Here the CDR3 reads CAWSRIPGGNTGELFF. The CDR3, as DNA: TGTGCCTGGAGTCGGATCCCAGGGGGGAACACCGGGGAGCTGTTTTTT.

The J gene is TRBJ1-1, the V gene TRBV27; TRBD1 might be the D (5 bases). CDR1 and CDR2 from the germline V gene are MNHEY and SMNVEV (reference sequence). This CDR3 is 15 amino acids long. V shed 8 bases and J shed 5 bases, with 21 bases lying between them. CDR3 bases: TGTGCCAGCCAAGTTTACAGGTGGTCGGAGACTGAAGCTTTCTTT. Translation gives CASQVYRWSETEAFF.

This clone was found once. This sample also contains other DNA sequences that code for the same CDR3. This chain links TRBV19 with TRBJ1-1; TRBD1 might be the D (6 bases). Germline values: CDR1 LNHDA, CDR2 SQIVND (reference sequence). V shed 3 bases and J shed 1 base, with 9 bases lying between them. This CDR3 comprises 14 residues. CDR3 amino acids: CASSMGQANTEAFF. The CDR3 nucleotides read TGTGCCAGTAGTATGGGACAAGCGAACACTGAAGCTTTCTTT.

This clone came up a few times. The V and J genes are TRBV28 and TRBJ2-2, with 8 nucleotides matching TRBD1. After removal of 5 bases from V and 6 bases from J, the junction contained 11 bases not matched to a gene. CDR3 length: 16 residues. Germline CDR1 and CDR2: MDHEN and SYDVKM. DNA of the CDR3: TGTGCCAGCAGTAACCTGGGACAGGTCGGCCCCGGGGAGCTGTTTTTT. Amino acid sequence: CASSNLGQVGPGELFF.

This chain links TRBV7-2 with TRBJ1-6; D uncertain. CDR3 length equals 18 residues. Trimming shortened V by 4 bases and J by 6 bases, and 22 bases separated the two germline ends. Germline CDR1 reads SGHTA; CDR2 reads FQGNSA. The CDR3 DNA is TGTGCCAGCAGCTCCCCCGGCGGCCGTCAGTTCATTAATTCACCCCTCCACTTT. This codes for CASSSPGGRQFINSPLHF. The whole variable domain, remainder taken from reference TRBV7-2 and TRBJ1-6, is GAGVSQSPSNKVTEKGKDVELRCDPISGHTALYWYRQSLGQGLEFLIYFQGNSAPDKSGLPSDRFSAERTGGSVSTLTIQRTQQEDSAVYLCASSSPGGRQFINSPLHFGNGTRLTVT.

This clone was picked up one time. The chain joins TRBV6-5 to TRBJ2-3, with 10 bases fitting TRBD2. The V gene's germline CDR1 is MNHEY and CDR2 SVGAGI. V was clipped by 5 bases and J by 1 base; unmatched bases: 3. The CDR3 loop spans 15 amino acids. CDR3 sequence reads: CASSLGLAGTDTQYF. CDR3 in DNA: TGTGCCAGCAGTCTCGGACTAGCGGGCACAGATACGCAGTATTTT.

The chain couples TRBV10-3 to TRBJ2-3, with a tentative D call TRBD2 (6 bases). The CDR3 contains 18 residues. Trimming shortened V by 10 bases and J by 1 base, and 27 bases separated the two germline ends. Germline V gene sequence: CDR1 ENHRY, CDR2 SYGVKD. The CDR3 region is CATQTSSPVPQGTDTQYF. CDR3 DNA: TGTGCCACCCAAACTAGCTCGCCCGTCCCACAAGGCACAGATACGCAGTATTTT.

The genes are TRBV3-1 (or the pseudogene TRBV3-2) and TRBJ2-3; D is uncertain. The CDR3 spans 13 residues. From germline, CDR1 is LGHDT and CDR2 YNNKEL (reference sequence). Trimming stripped 0 bases from V and 4 bases from J, with 5 bases between. The CDR3 DNA follows: TGTGCCAGCAGCCAAGACTTCTCAGATACGCAGTATTTT. It codes for CASSQDFSDTQYF.

V gene TRBV6-6 combines with J gene TRBJ1-1, with 9 bases lining up with TRBD1. The V gene end was trimmed by 7 bases and the J gene end by 1 base; junction bases not matched to a gene: 4. The germline gives CDR1 MNHNY, CDR2 SVGAGI (reference sequence). This CDR3 contains 14 residues. CDR3 sequence reads: CASKGTGPNTEAFF. The CDR3 DNA is TGTGCCAGCAAAGGGACAGGGCCGAACACTGAAGCTTTCTTT.

The chain links TRBV29-1 to TRBJ1-2; D possibly corresponds to TRBD1 (5 bases). CDR1 is SQVTM and CDR2 is ANQGSEA in the germline V gene. Trimming cost V 4 bases and J 0 bases, with 15 bases left between them. CDR3 length equals 15 residues. The CDR3 protein is CSVARGTEANYGYTF. CDR3 nucleotide sequence: TGCAGCGTTGCCCGGGGGACGGAAGCTAACTATGGCTACACCTTC.

This clone has only a few counts. This rearrangement joins TRBV18 to TRBJ1-3; D may be TRBD1 (6 bases). Germline V gene data show CDR1 as KGHSH and CDR2 as LQKENI. With 6 bases removed from V and 4 bases from J, the gap between germline ends came to 13 bases. This CDR3 has 14 amino acids. The DNA of the CDR3 is TGTGCCAGCTCCGAGGGGACACGAGGAAACACCATATATTTT. Translating it yields CASSEGTRGNTIYF.

The chain couples TRBV2 to TRBJ2-7, with TRBD1 matching 10 bases. V shed 6 bases, J shed 4 bases, and the junction held 6 bases outside the gene matches. CDR3 length equals 14 residues. Germline V CDR1 and CDR2: SNHLY, FYNNEI. The CDR3 loop reads CASSLGQGGYEQYF. As DNA, the CDR3 is TGTGCCAGCAGCCTAGGACAGGGGGGTTACGAGCAGTACTTC. Drawing the rest from reference TRBV2 and TRBJ2-7, the complete variable domain is EPEVTQTPSHQVTQMGQEVILRCVPISNHLYFYWYRQILGQKVEFLVSFYNNEISEKSEIFDDQFSVERPDGSNFTLKIRSTKLEDSAMYFCASSLGQGGYEQYFGPGTRLTVT.

The chain links TRBV5-1 to TRBJ1-2; D is undetermined. The V and J ends lost 1 base and 8 bases respectively, with 9 bases between them. Per the germline V gene, CDR1 is SGHRS and CDR2 is YFSETQ. The length of the CDR3 is 12 residues. CDR3 DNA sequence: TGCGCCAGCAGCTTGTACGGTTCCGGCTACACCTTC. Translating gives CASSLYGSGYTF.

The J gene is TRBJ1-1, the V gene TRBV6-1, with no clear D. Per germline, CDR1 MNHNS and CDR2 SASEGT. V shed 0 bases and J shed 7 bases, with 6 bases lying between them. CDR3 length equals 12 residues. As DNA, the CDR3 is TGTGCCAGCAGTGAAGCCTGGCATGAAGCTTTCTTT. It specifies CASSEAWHEAFF.

The chain has TRBV29-1 and TRBJ2-7; D is possibly TRBD1 (6 bases). CDR3 size: 12 residues. The V and J ends lost 7 bases and 2 bases respectively, with 12 bases between them. The germline CDR1 and CDR2 sequences are SQVTM and ANQGSEA. The CDR3 sequence: CSAGTSPYEQYF. The CDR3 DNA reads TGCAGCGCGGGGACATCCCCCTACGAGCAGTACTTC.

The gene calls are TRBV6-7 and TRBJ1-4; D is unresolved. TRBV6-7 is an ORF, with its function uncertain. Trimming removed 0 bases from V and 8 bases from J, with 22 bases in between. This CDR3 has 18 residues. The CDR3 DNA reads TGTGCCAGCAGTTACTCGAAGGAGGAGGGCAAGGTGAGGGAAAAACTGTTTTTT. The encoded protein is CASSYSKEEGKVREKLFF.

The chain links TRBV6-5 to TRBJ2-7; 10 bases are a match to TRBD1. This CDR3 has 13 residues. CDR1 and CDR2 (germline): MNHEY, SVGAGI. V was clipped by 6 bases and J by 4 bases; unmatched bases: 3. DNA of the CDR3: TGTGCCAGCAGAAGGACAGGGGGGTACGAGCAGTACTTC. As protein: CASRRTGGYEQYF.

This chain uses TRBV5-6 with TRBJ1-5; 8 bases map to TRBD1. CDR3 length: 15 amino acids. After removal of 1 base from V and 5 bases from J, the junction contained 5 bases not matched to a gene. Germline-derived CDR1 and CDR2 are SGHDT and YYEEEE. The CDR3 DNA sequence: TGTGCCAGCAGCTTGAGGGCAGGGGGCTATCAGCCCCAGCATTTT. The encoded protein is CASSLRAGGYQPQHF.

V and J are TRBV28 and TRBJ1-1; the D gene is possibly TRBD1 (5 bases). Germline values: CDR1 MDHEN, CDR2 SYDVKM. Trimming took 6 bases from V and 8 from J, leaving 10 bases between them. CDR3 size: 11 residues. The CDR3 DNA is TGTGCCAGCAGGCTTGGGGCGGAAGCTTTCTTT. It encodes CASRLGAEAFF.

The CDR3 spells CASSQDNRNTEAFF. CDR3 nucleotides: TGTGCCAGCAGCCAAGATAACAGGAACACTGAAGCTTTCTTT. V and J are TRBV3-1 (or the pseudogene TRBV3-2) and TRBJ1-1; no clear D gene. With 0 bases removed from V and 1 base from J, the gap between germline ends came to 6 bases. The CDR3 runs 14 residues. Germline CDR1 and CDR2: LGHDT and YNNKEL (reference sequence).

V is TRBV6-1 and J is TRBJ2-7, with D unclear. With 2 bases removed from V and 3 bases from J, the gap between germline ends came to 11 bases. Germline CDR1 and CDR2: MNHNS and SASEGT. The CDR3 consists of 14 residues. The CDR3 sequence: CASSERWPSYEQYF. The DNA of the CDR3 is TGTGCCAGCAGTGAACGCTGGCCCAGCTACGAGCAGTACTTC.

V is TRBV28 and J is TRBJ2-7; 7 bases align to TRBD2. Germline V gene lookup returns CDR1 MDHEN and CDR2 SYDVKM. The V and J ends lost 5 bases and 3 bases, in that order; junction bases with no gene match: 10. CDR3 length: 15 amino acids. The CDR3 sequence is CASSPHGTKIYEQYF. CDR3 in DNA: TGTGCCAGCAGTCCCCACGGGACTAAGATCTACGAGCAGTACTTC. The full variable domain, completed using reference TRBV28 and TRBJ2-7, is DVKVTQSSRYLVKRTGEKVFLECVQDMDHENMFWYRQDPGLGLRLIYFSYDVKMKEKGDIPEGYSVSREKKERFSLILESASTNQTSMYLCASSPHGTKIYEQYFGPGTRLTVT.

V and J are TRBV6-4 and TRBJ1-2; 9 bases fit TRBD1. The J segment lost 8 bases and the V segment lost 2 bases, leaving 12 bases of the junction unmatched. This CDR3 region has 16 residues. The germline V gene has CDR1 MRHNA and CDR2 SNTAGT. CDR3 nucleotides: TGTGCCAGCAGTGACCGCGGCTGGACAGGGGTCGGCGGCTACACCTTC. Encoded protein: CASSDRGWTGVGGYTF.

The chain employs TRBV7-6 and TRBJ2-7, with 7 bases lining up with TRBD2. V was pared by 5 bases and J by 0 bases, with 7 bases of the junction left unmatched. The germline V gene has CDR1 SGHVS and CDR2 FNYEAQ. The CDR3 loop spans 15 amino acids. Written as DNA, the CDR3 is TGTGCCAGCAGCGCCTCTAGCGGAAGCTCCTACGAGCAGTACTTC. This gives the protein CASSASSGSSYEQYF.

The V and J genes are TRBV10-3 and TRBJ2-5, with D maybe TRBD2 (5 bases). From germline, CDR1 is ENHRY and CDR2 SYGVKD. CDR3 length equals 13 residues. Trimming left V 6 bases short and J 4 bases short, with 12 bases between. CDR3 region: CAISGRSGETQYF. CDR3 coding DNA: TGTGCCATCAGCGGGCGGAGCGGAGAGACCCAGTACTTC.

The chain links TRBV4-1 to TRBJ2-2, with TRBD2 identical over 9 bases. V was clipped by 0 bases and J by 5 bases; unmatched bases: 4. Germline CDR1 and CDR2: MGHRA and YSYEKL. This CDR3 comprises 16 residues. Here the CDR3 DNA reads TGCGCCAGCAGCCAAGATGGACTAGCGAGAACCGGGGAGCTGTTTTTT. Amino acids: CASSQDGLARTGELFF.

This clone has only a few counts. The rearrangement uses TRBV7-6 and TRBJ2-7; 7 bases align to TRBD2. The CDR3 contains 15 residues. V shed 1 base and J 6 bases; nucleotides not matched to a gene: 9. Per germline, CDR1 SGHVS and CDR2 FNYEAQ. DNA of the CDR3: TGTGCCAGCAGCTTAGGGGGGGGAGATTACTCCGAGCAGTACTTC. As protein: CASSLGGGDYSEQYF.

The V call is TRBV19, the J call TRBJ2-3; tentative D call: TRBD2 (6 bases). V was trimmed by 3 bases and J by 5 bases, leaving 21 bases between them. This CDR3 spans 17 amino acids. CDR1 is LNHDA, CDR2 SQIVND, per germline (reference sequence). The CDR3 DNA sequence: TGTGCCAGTAGTATTTGGGGGGTAGCCGAGGGCAGAGATACGCAGTATTTT. It encodes CASSIWGVAEGRDTQYF.

V and J are TRBV29-1 and TRBJ2-7; 8 nucleotides align to TRBD1. This CDR3 has 14 amino acids. The germline CDR1 and CDR2 sequences are SQVTM and ANQGSEA. V shed 7 bases, J shed 2 bases, and the junction held 10 bases outside the gene matches. CDR3 sequence: CSAGTGNPTYEQYF. The CDR3 DNA reads TGCAGCGCCGGGACAGGAAACCCCACCTACGAGCAGTACTTC.